These T cell receptor beta chains were read from a single sample in a study of blood T cell repertoires in COVID-19. The table came from immunoSEQ multiplex PCR; TCRdb's copy has only in-frame clones and leaves some out. The profile shows approximately 500,000 clones, 70% to 90% of them singletons. Sample: peripheral blood. Receptors originate from a woman in her forties or fifties with COVID-19, enrolled during active disease. Both conserved end residues are part of each CDR3. Fields, in order: D gene, J gene, V gene, clone size, CDR3 protein, CDR3 DNA. D genes are given only for firm matches. Not all rows give a size; the values are once, few, many and, for expanded clones, a class.

D: -; J: TRBJ1-4; V: TRBV4-1; size: few; CDR3: CASSLGQRNNEKLFF; DNA: TGCGCCAGCAGCCTCGGACAGAGAAATAATGAAAAACTGTTTTTT
D: -; J: TRBJ2-2; V: TRBV7-9; size: -; CDR3: CASSLGGRGTGELFF; DNA: TGTGCCAGCAGCTTGGGGGGTCGAGGGACCGGGGAGCTGTTTTTT
D: -; J: TRBJ1-6; V: TRBV5-6; size: -; CDR3: CASSLAVGGNSPLHF; DNA: TGTGCCAGCAGCTTGGCCGTCGGAGGTAATTCACCCCTCCACTTT
D: -; J: TRBJ1-6; V: TRBV6-4; size: -; CDR3: CASRDQPGNNSPLHF; DNA: TGTGCCAGCCGCGACCAACCCGGGAATAATTCACCCCTCCACTTT
D: TRBD1; J: TRBJ2-1; V: TRBV7-2; size: once; CDR3: CASSQQGTGVDNEQFF; DNA: TGTGCCAGCAGCCAACAAGGGACAGGGGTTGACAATGAGCAGTTCTTC
D: TRBD2; J: TRBJ2-2; V: TRBV9; size: -; CDR3: CASRDTSGGTGELFF; DNA: TGTGCCAGCAGGGATACTAGCGGGGGAACCGGGGAGCTGTTTTTT
D: -; J: TRBJ1-4; V: TRBV5-1; size: few; CDR3: CASSPLSTAPNEKLFF; DNA: TGCGCCAGCAGCCCCCTATCGACAGCCCCTAATGAAAAACTGTTTTTT
D: -; J: TRBJ2-3; V: TRBV15; size: -; CDR3: CATRAAGIGPDTQYF; DNA: TGTGCCACCAGGGCAGCAGGGATAGGCCCAGATACGCAGTATTTT
D: -; J: TRBJ1-3; V: TRBV7-8; size: -; CDR3: CASSSLAYVGTGNTIYF; DNA: TGTGCCAGCAGCTCGCTCGCGTATGTGGGCACGGGAAACACCATATATTTT
D: TRBD2; J: TRBJ2-3; V: TRBV3-1/TRBV3-2; size: -; CDR3: CASSPGTSGGLGDTQYF; DNA: TGTGCCAGCAGCCCCGGGACTAGCGGGGGGTTGGGAGATACGCAGTATTTT
D: -; J: TRBJ1-6; V: TRBV30; size: -; CDR3: CAWSGDTNSPLHF; DNA: TGTGCCTGGTCAGGGGACACCAATTCACCCCTCCACTTT
D: -; J: TRBJ1-1; V: TRBV5-6; size: -; CDR3: CASSWTVNTEAFF; DNA: TGTGCCAGCAGCTGGACAGTGAACACTGAAGCTTTCTTT
D: TRBD2; J: TRBJ2-1; V: TRBV7-7; size: -; CDR3: CASSLISPTSGGAREQFF; DNA: TGTGCCAGCAGCTTAATTTCCCCCACTAGCGGGGGGGCCAGGGAGCAGTTCTTC
D: -; J: TRBJ1-1; V: TRBV3-1/TRBV3-2; size: -; CDR3: CASSNTRGREAFF; DNA: TGTGCCAGCAGCAACACAAGGGGTAGGGAAGCTTTCTTT
D: -; J: TRBJ2-1; V: TRBV2; size: -; CDR3: CASSSKFEQFF; DNA: TGTGCCAGCAGTTCTAAGTTTGAGCAGTTCTTC
D: -; J: TRBJ1-1; V: TRBV5-1; size: -; CDR3: CASSLGGSTEAFF; DNA: TGCGCCAGCAGCTTGGGAGGGAGTACTGAAGCTTTCTTT
D: -; J: TRBJ1-6; V: TRBV27; size: -; CDR3: CASSFVPPGRGINSPLHF; DNA: TGTGCCAGCAGTTTTGTACCACCGGGCCGGGGGATAAATTCACCCCTCCACTTT
D: TRBD1; J: TRBJ1-2; V: TRBV6-1; size: -; CDR3: CASSEPTGNGYTF; DNA: TGTGCCAGCAGTGAACCGACAGGGAATGGCTACACCTTC
D: -; J: TRBJ1-4; V: TRBV12-3/TRBV12-4; size: -; CDR3: CASFDRANEKLFF; DNA: TGTGCCAGCTTCGACAGAGCGAATGAAAAACTGTTTTTT
D: -; J: TRBJ2-2; V: TRBV6-4; size: -; CDR3: CASSVNRANTGELFF; DNA: TGTGCCAGCAGTGTTAACAGGGCGAACACCGGGGAGCTGTTTTTT
D: -; J: TRBJ1-2; V: TRBV27; size: -; CDR3: CASSHGQFYGYTF; DNA: TGTGCCAGCAGTCACGGACAGTTCTATGGCTACACCTTC
D: TRBD1; J: TRBJ2-2; V: TRBV11-2; size: -; CDR3: CASSLQGARGGELFF; DNA: TGTGCCAGCAGCCTACAGGGGGCGCGGGGCGGGGAGCTGTTTTTT
D: -; J: TRBJ2-2; V: TRBV7-6; size: few; CDR3: CASSLAARQSGELFF; DNA: TGTGCCAGCAGCTTAGCCGCCCGACAGTCCGGGGAGCTGTTTTTT
D: TRBD1; J: TRBJ2-7; V: TRBV7-9; size: -; CDR3: CASTGQGASYEQYF; DNA: TGTGCCAGCACCGGACAGGGGGCCTCCTACGAGCAGTACTTC
D: -; J: TRBJ2-7; V: TRBV3-1/TRBV3-2; size: -; CDR3: CASSQDEGGLNEQYF; DNA: TGTGCCAGCAGCCAAGATGAGGGGGGGCTAAACGAGCAGTACTTC
D: -; J: TRBJ2-2; V: TRBV2; size: few; CDR3: CASSVTGSGELFF; DNA: TGTGCCAGCAGTGTCACAGGAAGCGGGGAGCTGTTTTTT
D: -; J: TRBJ2-1; V: TRBV24-1; size: -; CDR3: CATSDSDGTRVGYNEQFF; DNA: TGTGCCACCAGTGATTCAGACGGGACAAGGGTTGGCTACAATGAGCAGTTCTTC
D: -; J: TRBJ1-2; V: TRBV30; size: -; CDR3: CAWSTGLRGGYTF; DNA: TGTGCCTGGAGTACGGGACTCCGGGGTGGCTACACCTTC
D: -; J: TRBJ2-7; V: TRBV24-1; size: -; CDR3: CAPRGEQYF; DNA: TGTGCCCCCCGGGGCGAGCAGTACTTC
D: TRBD1; J: TRBJ1-1; V: TRBV6-5; size: -; CDR3: CASYDRGLGDTEAFF; DNA: TGTGCCAGCTACGACAGGGGGCTCGGGGACACTGAAGCTTTCTTT
D: -; J: TRBJ2-1; V: TRBV28; size: once; CDR3: CASSLLGEDEQFF; DNA: TGTGCCAGCAGTTTATTAGGGGAGGATGAGCAGTTCTTC
D: -; J: TRBJ2-7; V: TRBV30; size: -; CDR3: CAGGTSYEQYF; DNA: TGTGCCGGCGGAACATCCTACGAGCAGTACTTC
D: TRBD1; J: TRBJ2-1; V: TRBV4-1; size: once; CDR3: CASSQDGGTGVRDEQFF; DNA: TGCGCCAGCAGCCAAGATGGGGGGACAGGGGTCCGCGATGAGCAGTTCTTC
D: TRBD1; J: TRBJ2-1; V: TRBV19; size: -; CDR3: CASSIVWQGANNEQFF; DNA: TGTGCCAGTAGTATAGTCTGGCAGGGGGCGAACAATGAGCAGTTCTTC
D: -; J: TRBJ1-6; V: TRBV5-4; size: few; CDR3: CASSLQGNSPLHF; DNA: TGTGCCAGCAGCTTGCAGGGCAACTCACCCCTCCACTTT
D: TRBD1; J: TRBJ1-4; V: TRBV5-1; size: -; CDR3: CASSGGQGALGEKLFF; DNA: TGCGCCAGCAGCGGCGGACAGGGGGCCCTCGGTGAAAAACTGTTTTTT
D: TRBD1; J: TRBJ1-1; V: TRBV19; size: -; CDR3: CASSSRGRNTEAFF; DNA: TGTGCCAGTAGTTCCAGGGGGAGAAACACTGAAGCTTTCTTT
D: -; J: TRBJ1-5; V: TRBV19; size: -; CDR3: CASSVQANQPQHF; DNA: TGTGCCAGTAGTGTACAGGCAAATCAGCCCCAGCATTTT
D: TRBD1; J: TRBJ2-6; V: TRBV5-5; size: -; CDR3: CASSPGTGSGANVLTF; DNA: TGTGCCAGCAGCCCCGGGACAGGGTCTGGGGCCAACGTCCTGACTTTC
D: -; J: TRBJ2-2; V: TRBV7-9; size: -; CDR3: CASSLGAASGELFF; DNA: TGTGCCAGCAGCTTAGGTGCGGCCTCCGGGGAGCTGTTTTTT
D: TRBD1; J: TRBJ1-1; V: TRBV2; size: many; CDR3: CASLRDRGDTEAFF; DNA: TGTGCCAGCTTGAGGGACAGGGGGGACACTGAAGCTTTCTTT
D: -; J: TRBJ1-1; V: TRBV5-1; size: -; CDR3: CASSLGVRAEAFF; DNA: TGCGCCAGCAGCTTGGGGGTCCGGGCTGAAGCTTTCTTT
D: -; J: TRBJ2-7; V: TRBV5-6; size: -; CDR3: CASSFSRGFYEQYF; DNA: TGTGCCAGCAGCTTCAGCCGCGGCTTCTACGAGCAGTACTTC
D: TRBD1; J: TRBJ1-2; V: TRBV7-9; size: -; CDR3: CASSLRTGNNYGYTF; DNA: TGTGCCAGCAGCCTCCGGACAGGGAATAACTATGGCTACACCTTC
D: TRBD1; J: TRBJ1-2; V: TRBV11-2; size: -; CDR3: CASSLEQGPYGYTF; DNA: TGTGCCAGCAGCTTAGAACAGGGGCCCTATGGCTACACCTTC
D: -; J: TRBJ1-6; V: TRBV7-8; size: -; CDR3: CASSLALGGDSPLHF; DNA: TGTGCCAGCAGCTTAGCGCTCGGGGGGGATTCACCCCTCCACTTT
D: TRBD1; J: TRBJ1-2; V: TRBV5-6; size: -; CDR3: CASSLTGTGGYGYTF; DNA: TGTGCCAGCAGCTTGACAGGGACAGGGGGCTATGGCTACACCTTC
D: -; J: TRBJ2-7; V: TRBV6-1; size: -; CDR3: CASSEARGDRIYEQYF; DNA: TGTGCCAGCAGTGAAGCGCGGGGGGACAGAATCTACGAGCAGTACTTC
D: -; J: TRBJ2-5; V: TRBV15; size: -; CDR3: CATSRDNQETQYF; DNA: TGTGCCACCAGCAGGGACAATCAAGAGACCCAGTACTTC
D: -; J: TRBJ1-1; V: TRBV5-1; size: -; CDR3: CASSSSRGHGGAEAFF; DNA: TGCGCCAGCAGCTCCTCTAGAGGCCACGGAGGGGCCGAAGCTTTCTTT
D: -; J: TRBJ1-2; V: TRBV11-2; size: -; CDR3: CASSRIIGGYTF; DNA: TGTGCCAGCAGCCGAATAATCGGTGGCTACACCTTC
D: TRBD2; J: TRBJ2-4; V: TRBV2; size: -; CDR3: CASSEAGLAGGANIQYF; DNA: TGTGCCAGCAGTGAAGCGGGACTAGCGGGGGGCGCAAACATTCAGTACTTC
D: -; J: TRBJ2-6; V: TRBV6-5; size: once; CDR3: CASGWPGGANVLTF; DNA: TGTGCCAGCGGATGGCCGGGAGGGGCCAACGTCCTGACTTTC
D: -; J: TRBJ2-7; V: TRBV30; size: -; CDR3: CAWREPQGYEQYF; DNA: TGTGCCTGGAGGGAACCGCAGGGTTACGAGCAGTACTTC
D: -; J: TRBJ2-5; V: TRBV24-1; size: -; CDR3: CATSDLSRGHQETQYF; DNA: TGTGCCACCAGTGATTTGTCCAGGGGCCACCAAGAGACCCAGTACTTC
D: TRBD2; J: TRBJ2-2; V: TRBV11-2; size: -; CDR3: CASRFGGTSFTGELFF; DNA: TGTGCCAGCAGGTTCGGGGGGACGTCGTTCACCGGGGAGCTGTTTTTT
D: -; J: TRBJ1-5; V: TRBV7-6; size: -; CDR3: CASSPVEGDSNQPQHF; DNA: TGTGCCAGCAGCCCCGTGGAAGGGGATAGCAATCAGCCCCAGCATTTT
D: -; J: TRBJ1-1; V: TRBV2; size: -; CDR3: CASSGVNRDTEAFF; DNA: TGTGCCAGCAGTGGGGTGAACAGGGACACTGAAGCTTTCTTT
D: TRBD1; J: TRBJ2-5; V: TRBV7-2; size: once; CDR3: CASSPQEGGRETQYF; DNA: TGTGCCAGCAGCCCCCAGGAAGGGGGCCGTGAGACCCAGTACTTC